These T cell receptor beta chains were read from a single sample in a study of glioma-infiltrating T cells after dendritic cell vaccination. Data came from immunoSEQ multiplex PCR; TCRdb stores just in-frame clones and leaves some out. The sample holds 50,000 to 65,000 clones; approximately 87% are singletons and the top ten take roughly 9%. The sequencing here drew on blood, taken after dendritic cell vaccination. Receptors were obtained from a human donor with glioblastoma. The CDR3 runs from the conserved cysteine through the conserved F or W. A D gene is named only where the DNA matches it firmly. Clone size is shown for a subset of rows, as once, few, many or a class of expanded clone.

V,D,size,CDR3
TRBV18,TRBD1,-,CASSPPRTGNEKLFF
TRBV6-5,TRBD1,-,CASSLDRGSNSPLHF
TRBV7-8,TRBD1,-,CASSYGTANYGYTF
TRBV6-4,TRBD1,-,CASSPTGRNQPQHF
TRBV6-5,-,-,CASSRTVNEKLFF
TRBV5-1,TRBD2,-,CASSEGLAGNQETQYF
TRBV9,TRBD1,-,CASSVSNRGQNSPLHF
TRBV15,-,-,CATSRETRTSTDTQYF
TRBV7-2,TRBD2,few,CASSFPTSGGFIYEQYF
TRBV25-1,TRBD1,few,CASERGQATDTQYF
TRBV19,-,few,CASSAQTNQPQHF
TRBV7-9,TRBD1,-,CASESGTGGNQPQHF